This TCR beta chain was profiled in a study of PD-1 blockade in classical Hodgkin lymphoma. Study information: Patients were administered nivolumab (3 mg/kg intravenously) every 2 weeks. Study-wide findings and caveats: Newly diagnosed patients were said to have less baseline TCR diversity than healthy donors did. By C4D1 there was a significant rise in CD4+ TCR diversity but not in CD8+ TCR diversity. The authors have not defined what causes the repertoire differences, possibly disease activity or prior therapy.

No patient escaped relapse after autologous stem cell transplantation, and brentuximab vedotin exposure varied. Comments on this clone: Its antigen is not known.

The CDR3 extends over 12 amino acids. Germline CDR1 is SGDLS and CDR2 is YYNGEE. Trimming cost V 4 bases and J 3 bases, with 4 bases left between them. TCRdb's table, derived via immunoSEQ multiplex PCR, lists solely in-frame clones and lacks some. The sample has 20,000 to 30,000 clones, about 70% seen once. J is TRBJ2-2 and V is TRBV9; D is unresolved. The starting material was peripheral blood mononuclear cells (PBMCs), obtained at baseline. The receptor comes from a human donor with classical Hodgkin lymphoma. CDR3 amino acids: CASSPYTGELFF. The CDR3 DNA reads as TGTGCCAGCAGCCCATACACCGGGGAGCTGTTTTTT.